Listed below are T cell receptor beta chains from one sample, sequenced in a study of neoadjuvant nivolumab and ipilimumab in lung cancer. Libraries were prepared by immunoSEQ multiplex PCR; TCRdb keeps only in-frame clonotypes and omits some of them. Of tens of thousands of clones listed, 89% are singletons. The material sequenced was peripheral blood, taken before neoadjuvant nivolumab, alone or with ipilimumab. Receptors originate from an adult with non-small cell lung cancer. Both conserved end residues are part of each CDR3. Fields, in order: CDR3 DNA, CDR3 protein, V gene, D gene, clone size, J gene. The D gene is left open where the match is weak. Part of the rows lack a size; the others show once, few, many or a class for expanded clones.

cdr3_nt: TGTGCCAGCTCACCACCACGAGCGGGAGGCTTCCAAGAGACCCAGTACTTC
cdr3_aa: CASSPPRAGGFQETQYF
v_call: TRBV18
d_call: TRBD2
clone_size: .
j_call: TRBJ2-5

cdr3_nt: TGTGCCAGCAGCTTAGACAGGGGGGACAATGAGCAGTTCTTC
cdr3_aa: CASSLDRGDNEQFF
v_call: TRBV7-9
d_call: TRBD1
clone_size: .
j_call: TRBJ2-1

cdr3_nt: TGTGCCAGCTCACCAGCCCGGGAGGGCCGAAATGAGCAGTTCTTC
cdr3_aa: CASSPAREGRNEQFF
v_call: TRBV18
d_call: TRBD2
clone_size: .
j_call: TRBJ2-1

cdr3_nt: TGCGCCAGCAGCTTGGCCGACGGGAGGAGGACAGATACGCAGTATTTT
cdr3_aa: CASSLADGRRTDTQYF
v_call: TRBV5-1
d_call: TRBD2
clone_size: .
j_call: TRBJ2-3

cdr3_nt: TGTGCCAGCAGCTTAGAAGGGAACTATGGCTACACCTTC
cdr3_aa: CASSLEGNYGYTF
v_call: TRBV7-9
d_call: .
clone_size: few
j_call: TRBJ1-2

cdr3_nt: TGTGCCTGGAGGAGGACAGGGTCTAATGAAAAACTGTTTTTT
cdr3_aa: CAWRRTGSNEKLFF
v_call: TRBV30
d_call: TRBD1
clone_size: .
j_call: TRBJ1-4

cdr3_nt: TGTGCCAGCAGCGCTATCGGGATCGACCTCACCGAAGAGCAGTTCTTC
cdr3_aa: CASSAIGIDLTEEQFF
v_call: TRBV9
d_call: .
clone_size: .
j_call: TRBJ2-1

cdr3_nt: TGTGCCAGCAGTTTAGTTGGGACTAGATACCCCGAGCAGTACTTC
cdr3_aa: CASSLVGTRYPEQYF
v_call: TRBV27
d_call: TRBD2
clone_size: .
j_call: TRBJ2-7

cdr3_nt: TGCAGTGCTAGCTCCGAAAACATTCAGTACTTC
cdr3_aa: CSASSENIQYF
v_call: TRBV20-1
d_call: .
clone_size: .
j_call: TRBJ2-4

cdr3_nt: TGTGCCAGCAGCTCGGCAGACAGGGGGGCCTACGAGCAGTACTTC
cdr3_aa: CASSSADRGAYEQYF
v_call: TRBV7-9
d_call: TRBD1
clone_size: .
j_call: TRBJ2-7

cdr3_nt: TGTGCCAGCGGGTACATCGGACTAGCGGGAGGATCCGCCTACGAGCAGTACTTC
cdr3_aa: CASGYIGLAGGSAYEQYF
v_call: TRBV28
d_call: TRBD2
clone_size: .
j_call: TRBJ2-7

cdr3_nt: TGCGCCAGCAGTGATTCGACAGGCGGGATGAACACTGAAGCTTTCTTT
cdr3_aa: CASSDSTGGMNTEAFF
v_call: TRBV10-2
d_call: .
clone_size: .
j_call: TRBJ1-1

cdr3_nt: TGCAGCGTTGCGGGTAGCAATCAGCCCCAGCATTTT
cdr3_aa: CSVAGSNQPQHF
v_call: TRBV29-1
d_call: .
clone_size: .
j_call: TRBJ1-5

cdr3_nt: TGTGCCAGCGGGGTCGAAGCGGGAGTGTACTACGAGCAGTACTTC
cdr3_aa: CASGVEAGVYYEQYF
v_call: TRBV4-2
d_call: TRBD2
clone_size: .
j_call: TRBJ2-7

cdr3_nt: TGTGCCAGCAGCGCTTCACTAGCGGGAGTAGGAGAGCAGTTCTTC
cdr3_aa: CASSASLAGVGEQFF
v_call: TRBV9
d_call: TRBD2
clone_size: .
j_call: TRBJ2-1

cdr3_nt: TGTGCCAGCAGCCAAAGGGCCGGTAGCGGCGTCGGGGAGCTGTTTTTT
cdr3_aa: CASSQRAGSGVGELFF
v_call: TRBV14
d_call: .
clone_size: .
j_call: TRBJ2-2

cdr3_nt: TGTGCCAGCAGTGAACTGGGATTTAACGGGGAGCTGTTTTTT
cdr3_aa: CASSELGFNGELFF
v_call: TRBV6-1
d_call: .
clone_size: .
j_call: TRBJ2-2

cdr3_nt: TGCGCCAGCAGCCAGGGGACTAGCGGGAGGAGGACCCTGAGGACCGGGGAGCTGTTTTTT
cdr3_aa: CASSQGTSGRRTLRTGELFF
v_call: TRBV4-1
d_call: TRBD2
clone_size: once
j_call: TRBJ2-2

cdr3_nt: TGCAGCGTTAGACAGGGCCAAGAGACCCAGTACTTC
cdr3_aa: CSVRQGQETQYF
v_call: TRBV29-1
d_call: TRBD1
clone_size: .
j_call: TRBJ2-5

cdr3_nt: TGTGCCAGCAGCTTGCGCCCAAACCAAGAGACCCAGTACTTC
cdr3_aa: CASSLRPNQETQYF
v_call: TRBV5-6
d_call: .
clone_size: .
j_call: TRBJ2-5

cdr3_nt: TGTGCCAGCAGCCCCGCCGGGACTAGCGGGAGTAGCTCCTACAATGAGCAGTTCTTC
cdr3_aa: CASSPAGTSGSSSYNEQFF
v_call: TRBV14
d_call: TRBD2
clone_size: .
j_call: TRBJ2-1

cdr3_nt: TGTGCCAGCAGTGAATTTGGGCAGCAAGAGACCCAGTACTTC
cdr3_aa: CASSEFGQQETQYF
v_call: TRBV6-1
d_call: .
clone_size: .
j_call: TRBJ2-5

cdr3_nt: TGCGCCAGCAGCCACGACTTGACGAATGAAAAACTGTTTTTT
cdr3_aa: CASSHDLTNEKLFF
v_call: TRBV4-1
d_call: .
clone_size: .
j_call: TRBJ1-4

cdr3_nt: TGTGCCAGCAGTTTCCTAGCGGGAGGGCCTTTGGATACGCAGTATTTT
cdr3_aa: CASSFLAGGPLDTQYF
v_call: TRBV27
d_call: TRBD2
clone_size: .
j_call: TRBJ2-3

cdr3_nt: TGCGCCAGCGTTATCTCGGGACTAGCGGAAGAGACCCAGTACTTC
cdr3_aa: CASVISGLAEETQYF
v_call: TRBV5-1
d_call: TRBD2
clone_size: .
j_call: TRBJ2-5

cdr3_nt: TGTGCCAGCAGCCCTCCCCCAGGACTAGCGGGAACCGGGGAGCTGTTTTTT
cdr3_aa: CASSPPPGLAGTGELFF
v_call: TRBV28
d_call: TRBD2
clone_size: .
j_call: TRBJ2-2

cdr3_nt: TGTGCCAGCAGCTTATTAGATAGCTACGAGCAGTACTTC
cdr3_aa: CASSLLDSYEQYF
v_call: TRBV11-2
d_call: .
clone_size: .
j_call: TRBJ2-7

cdr3_nt: TGTGCCATCAGTGAGGAGGCTACCGAGAACTATGGCTACACCTTC
cdr3_aa: CAISEEATENYGYTF
v_call: TRBV10-3
d_call: .
clone_size: .
j_call: TRBJ1-2

cdr3_nt: TGTGCCAGCAGCCTAGGACAGGGCGGGGCAGATACGCAGTATTTT
cdr3_aa: CASSLGQGGADTQYF
v_call: TRBV11-2
d_call: TRBD1
clone_size: .
j_call: TRBJ2-3

cdr3_nt: TGTGCCTGGAAAGGAGGGGCAGATACGCAGTATTTT
cdr3_aa: CAWKGGADTQYF
v_call: TRBV30
d_call: .
clone_size: once
j_call: TRBJ2-3

cdr3_nt: TGTGCCAGCAGCTTAAGGGCAGGGGACGGCGGGGAGCTGTTTTTT
cdr3_aa: CASSLRAGDGGELFF
v_call: TRBV7-7
d_call: .
clone_size: few
j_call: TRBJ2-2

cdr3_nt: TGCGCCAGCAGCCTGAGTCGGGAGACCCAGTACTTC
cdr3_aa: CASSLSRETQYF
v_call: TRBV5-1
d_call: .
clone_size: .
j_call: TRBJ2-5

cdr3_nt: TGTGCCAGCAGCACAACAGGGGGCAAGGACATTCAGTACTTC
cdr3_aa: CASSTTGGKDIQYF
v_call: TRBV7-2
d_call: TRBD1
clone_size: .
j_call: TRBJ2-4

cdr3_nt: TGTGCCAGTAGTATTCCCGACAGGGGGCATCGAGTAGGCTACACCTTC
cdr3_aa: CASSIPDRGHRVGYTF
v_call: TRBV19
d_call: TRBD1
clone_size: .
j_call: TRBJ1-2

cdr3_nt: TGTGCCAGCCATTCGACGGGAGGGAATGAGCAGTTCTTC
cdr3_aa: CASHSTGGNEQFF
v_call: TRBV2
d_call: TRBD2
clone_size: few
j_call: TRBJ2-1

cdr3_nt: TGTGCCAGCAGCGTAGGGGGTACGGAGAGTAGTGAGCAGTTCTTC
cdr3_aa: CASSVGGTESSEQFF
v_call: TRBV9
d_call: .
clone_size: .
j_call: TRBJ2-1

cdr3_nt: TGTGCCAGCAGCTTGCGCGGGAGAATTCGCGAGCAGTACTTC
cdr3_aa: CASSLRGRIREQYF
v_call: TRBV14
d_call: TRBD2
clone_size: once
j_call: TRBJ2-7

cdr3_nt: TGTGCCAGCAGCCAAGAGGATAGGGCTGGAAACACCATATATTTT
cdr3_aa: CASSQEDRAGNTIYF
v_call: TRBV4-2
d_call: .
clone_size: .
j_call: TRBJ1-3

cdr3_nt: TGCGCCAGCAGCTTGGACTTAGGGGGGAACACCGGGGAGCTGTTTTTT
cdr3_aa: CASSLDLGGNTGELFF
v_call: TRBV5-1
d_call: .
clone_size: .
j_call: TRBJ2-2

cdr3_nt: TGTGCCAGCAGCCGACACTCCTACGAGCAGTACTTC
cdr3_aa: CASSRHSYEQYF
v_call: TRBV7-2
d_call: .
clone_size: .
j_call: TRBJ2-7

cdr3_nt: TGTGCCATCAGTTCGGACTTATCTGGAAACACCATATATTTT
cdr3_aa: CAISSDLSGNTIYF
v_call: TRBV10-3
d_call: .
clone_size: .
j_call: TRBJ1-3

cdr3_nt: TGTGCCAGCAGCTTCGGGACACATAATGAAAAACTGTTTTTT
cdr3_aa: CASSFGTHNEKLFF
v_call: TRBV7-2
d_call: .
clone_size: .
j_call: TRBJ1-4

cdr3_nt: TGTGCCAGCTCACGACTAAGCCTGGGGGAGAGCACTGAAGCTTTCTTT
cdr3_aa: CASSRLSLGESTEAFF
v_call: TRBV18
d_call: .
clone_size: once
j_call: TRBJ1-1

cdr3_nt: TGTGCCAGCAGCAGGCAACAGGGGGTCTACGAGCAGTACTTC
cdr3_aa: CASSRQQGVYEQYF
v_call: TRBV14
d_call: TRBD1
clone_size: .
j_call: TRBJ2-7

cdr3_nt: TGCGCCAGCAGCCTGGAACGGGACCCCTATGGCTACACCTTC
cdr3_aa: CASSLERDPYGYTF
v_call: TRBV5-1
d_call: .
clone_size: .
j_call: TRBJ1-2

cdr3_nt: TGTGTCAGAAGCCTACCGGGACAGGGGGCCTACGAGCAGTACTTC
cdr3_aa: CVRSLPGQGAYEQYF
v_call: TRBV7-5
d_call: .
clone_size: once
j_call: TRBJ2-7

cdr3_nt: TGTGCCAGCAGTGGACAGGAGATCCTCTCCTACGAGCAGTACTTC
cdr3_aa: CASSGQEILSYEQYF
v_call: TRBV2
d_call: .
clone_size: .
j_call: TRBJ2-7

cdr3_nt: TGTGCCAGCAGTTACGGGACAGGGAGGCGAGAGACCCAGTACTTC
cdr3_aa: CASSYGTGRRETQYF
v_call: TRBV6-5
d_call: TRBD1
clone_size: once
j_call: TRBJ2-5

cdr3_nt: TGCGCCAGCAGCAGCCGGGGGGAGAACACCGGGGAGCTGTTTTTT
cdr3_aa: CASSSRGENTGELFF
v_call: TRBV5-1
d_call: TRBD2
clone_size: .
j_call: TRBJ2-2

cdr3_nt: TGCGCCAGCAGCTTGGGTAGCAGCCAAGAGACCCAGTACTTC
cdr3_aa: CASSLGSSQETQYF
v_call: TRBV5-1
d_call: .
clone_size: .
j_call: TRBJ2-5

cdr3_nt: TGTGCCAGCAGTTCGGGACAGGGATTATCCTATGGCTACACCTTC
cdr3_aa: CASSSGQGLSYGYTF
v_call: TRBV28
d_call: TRBD1
clone_size: .
j_call: TRBJ1-2